Sequencing of this T cell receptor (beta chain) was carried out in a study of blood T cell repertoires in COVID-19. In the authors' methods: Quantification of nucleated cells was approximated via reference gene primer amplification. The repertoire was sequenced with immunoSEQ multiplex PCR; TCRdb's copy has only in-frame clones and lacks some. The DNA gave D and trimming, while V, J and clone size come from that table. The repertoire holds about 160,000 clones, with approximately 86% as singletons. Looked up from germline, CDR1 is MNHNS and CDR2 is SASEGT. The CDR3 is made up of 15 amino acids. The V end was cut by 2 bases, the J end by 4 bases, with 14 bases between.

This clonotype was obtained from a woman aged 80 or over with active or convalescent COVID-19. Sequencing was performed on peripheral blood. The chain recombines TRBV6-1 with TRBJ2-5; D is possibly TRBD1 (5 bases). The CDR3 reads CASSEYQQVRETQYF. The CDR3 DNA sequence: TGTGCCAGCAGTGAATACCAACAGGTCCGAGAGACCCAGTACTTC.